What follows are 32 T cell receptor beta chains derived from one specimen sequenced in a study of T cell responses to AZD1222 COVID-19 vaccine. The protocol was immunoSEQ multiplex PCR, while the TCRdb copy is restricted to in-frame clones and leaves out a portion. The sample shows some 150,000 clones, approximately 89% of them seen only once. Material: peripheral blood, obtained on day 0 of AZD1222 vaccination. These receptors all come from an adult in good health.

The chain has TRBV7-9 and TRBJ2-1; a weak D match, TRBD2 (5 bases). Germline V gene lookup returns CDR1 SEHNR and CDR2 FQNEAQ (reference sequence). The CDR3 runs to 12 residues. Between the trimmed V and J ends, which lost 5 bases and 7 bases, there was a span of 9 bases. CDR3 DNA: TGTGCCAGCAGCACGAGAGGGAATGAGCAGTTCTTC. It specifies CASSTRGNEQFF.

Concerning this clone: Within the sample, other DNA sequences also encode this same CDR3. V and J are TRBV20-1 and TRBJ1-2; no clear D. V shed 4 bases and J shed 0 bases, with 3 bases lying between them. CDR1 DFQATT and CDR2 SNEGSKA come from the germline V gene (reference sequence). The CDR3 is made up of 11 amino acids. The CDR3 DNA reads TGCAGTGCTACAGCTAACTATGGCTACACCTTC. Translation: CSATANYGYTF.

The V and J genes are TRBV29-1 and TRBJ2-6, with unresolved D. V was trimmed by 7 bases and J by 4 bases, leaving 8 bases between them. This CDR3 region has 12 residues. Looked up from germline, CDR1 is SQVTM and CDR2 is ANQGSEA. As DNA, the CDR3 is TGCAGCGCAAGCTCCGGGGCCAACGTCCTGACTTTC. It codes for CSASSGANVLTF.

The J gene is TRBJ1-3, the V gene TRBV7-9; D is uncertain. Germline assignment: CDR1 SEHNR and CDR2 FQNEAQ (reference sequence). The CDR3 is made up of 17 amino acids. V lost 5 bases, J lost 0 bases, and 17 bases lay in between. The DNA for the CDR3 is TGTGCCAGCAGCCCTACGTCTCCGGAGAGCTCTGGAAACACCATATATTTT. Its protein is CASSPTSPESSGNTIYF. Filled out from reference TRBV7-9 and TRBJ1-3, the complete variable domain reads DTGVSQNPRHKITKRGQNVTFRCDPISEHNRLYWYRQTLGQGPEFLTYFQNEAQLEKSRLLSDRFSAERPKGSFSTLEIQRTEQGDSAMYLCASSPTSPESSGNTIYFGEGSWLTVV.

The chain uses TRBV12-3 or TRBV12-4 and TRBJ1-2, with unresolved D. Trimming stripped 6 bases from V and 4 bases from J, with 6 bases between. The CDR3 length is 11 residues. The CDR3 DNA follows: TGTGCCAGCAGCCTACGCTATGGCTACACCTTC. Amino acid sequence: CASSLRYGYTF.

V usage is TRBV5-4 and J usage is TRBJ1-5, with D uncertain. CDR1 is SGHNT, CDR2 YYREEE, per germline (reference sequence). V was trimmed by 0 bases and J by 7 bases, leaving 8 bases between them. This CDR3 is 13 amino acids long. The CDR3 loop is CASSLAPRQPQHF. As DNA, the CDR3 is TGTGCCAGCAGCTTGGCCCCGAGGCAGCCCCAGCATTTT.

The CDR3 nucleotides read TGCGCCAGCAGCCAAGTTTGGACATGGGATGAAAAACTGTTTTTT. This translates into CASSQVWTWDEKLFF. This rearrangement joins TRBV4-1 to TRBJ1-4, with D perhaps matching TRBD1 (5 bases). Per the germline V gene, CDR1 is MGHRA and CDR2 is YSYEKL. V was shortened by 1 base and J by 6 bases, with 12 bases between the two germline ends. The CDR3 covers 15 residues.

The J gene is TRBJ2-5, the V gene TRBV6-6; 9 positions agree with TRBD2. This CDR3 is 15 amino acids long. The germline gives CDR1 MNHNY, CDR2 SVGAGI (reference sequence). V dropped 8 bases and J dropped 3; count of bases not matched to a gene: 10. In DNA form, the CDR3 reads TGTGCCAGCTCATACCCGCTAGCGGGGAAAGAGACCCAGTACTTC. This codes for CASSYPLAGKETQYF.

This rearrangement joins TRBV2 to TRBJ1-6; the D gene is possibly TRBD1 (5 bases). Germline V gene data show CDR1 as SNHLY and CDR2 as FYNNEI. This CDR3 is 16 amino acids long. V gave up 3 bases and J gave up 0 bases, with 9 bases separating them. The CDR3 DNA sequence: TGTGCCAGCAGTGATGTTGGGGGCTCCTATAATTCACCCCTCCACTTT. It codes for CASSDVGGSYNSPLHF.

The V call is TRBV4-1, the J call TRBJ2-1, with D hard to call. The CDR3 contains 14 residues. Germline lookup yields CDR1 MGHRA and CDR2 YSYEKL. V lost 1 base and J lost 5, with 9 bases in between. CDR3 protein: CASSQVRAHNEQFF. The DNA of the CDR3 is TGCGCCAGCAGCCAAGTTAGGGCCCACAATGAGCAGTTCTTC.

The table lists this clone with a few counts. This chain uses TRBV28 with TRBJ2-4; TRBD2 matches 7 bases. CDR3 length equals 19 residues. Germline CDR1 and CDR2: MDHEN and SYDVKM. The V and J ends lost 5 bases and 0 bases, in that order; junction bases with no gene match: 16. The CDR3 bases are TGTGCCAGCAGTAGGAAGGGCGGGAGAGGGTTCCTAGCCAAAAACATTCAGTACTTC. It yields the protein CASSRKGGRGFLAKNIQYF.

The chain is built from TRBV6-5 and TRBJ1-1, with TRBD1 matching over 7 bases. V trimming: 4 bases; J trimming: 5 bases; junction bases outside the gene matches: 4. Germline V gene data show CDR1 as MNHEY and CDR2 as SVGAGI. The CDR3 contains 13 residues. The CDR3, as DNA: TGTGCCAGCAGTTTCTGGGACAGAACTGAAGCTTTCTTT. Amino acid sequence: CASSFWDRTEAFF.

The gene calls are TRBV6-5 and TRBJ1-2; D might be TRBD1 (6 bases). Germline-derived CDR1 and CDR2 are MNHEY and SVGAGI. V was shortened by 1 base and J by 8 bases, with 11 bases between the two germline ends. The CDR3 spans 13 residues. DNA of the CDR3: TGTGCCAGCAGTTACTGGGGGGGGCAGGGCTACACCTTC. Protein sequence: CASSYWGGQGYTF.

The chain links TRBV5-6 to TRBJ1-1, with unresolved D. Trimming took 5 bases from V and 0 from J, leaving 14 bases between them. Per germline, CDR1 SGHDT and CDR2 YYEEEE. The CDR3 spans 15 residues. This CDR3 reads CASSQRSTVNTEAFF. In DNA form, the CDR3 reads TGTGCCAGCAGTCAACGGAGCACGGTGAACACTGAAGCTTTCTTT.

This chain connects TRBV4-1 to TRBJ1-6, with D possibly being TRBD1 (5 bases). Trimming pared 4 bases from V and 9 bases from J, leaving 19 bases between. Germline V gene lookup returns CDR1 MGHRA and CDR2 YSYEKL. The CDR3 has 16 amino acids. For the CDR3, the DNA is TGCGCCAGCAGCCTTCGAATAGGAGGGGACGGTTCACCCCTCCACTTT. Translated: CASSLRIGGDGSPLHF.

This chain links TRBV12-3 or TRBV12-4 with TRBJ1-2, with D maybe TRBD1 (5 bases). The CDR3 covers 13 residues. Trimming pared 5 bases from V and 4 bases from J, leaving 11 bases between. Here the CDR3 DNA reads TGTGCCAGCAGTCAGACAGTAGGCTATGGCTACACCTTC. Amino acids: CASSQTVGYGYTF.

The chain employs TRBV7-9 and TRBJ1-4; D is unclear. From germline, CDR1 is SEHNR and CDR2 FQNEAQ (reference sequence). The CDR3 runs to 15 residues. The V gene lost 4 bases and the J gene lost 8 bases, with 17 bases spanning the gap. In DNA form, the CDR3 reads TGTGCCAGCAGCTCGACGGCGGTTGGCGAGGAAAAACTGTTTTTT. Residues: CASSSTAVGEEKLFF.

This chain joins TRBV19 and TRBJ1-1; weak D call: TRBD1 (5 bases). V lost 1 base to trimming and J lost 4 bases, with 13 bases between them. Germline assignment: CDR1 LNHDA and CDR2 SQIVND (reference sequence). The CDR3 is 15 amino acids. CDR3 nucleotide sequence: TGTGCCAGTAGTATAGGGAGGGGCCTTGGCACTGAAGCTTTCTTT. This sequence encodes CASSIGRGLGTEAFF.

The rearrangement joins TRBV19 to TRBJ2-3, with 7 nucleotides matching TRBD2. CDR1 is LNHDA, CDR2 SQIVND, per germline (reference sequence). J gave up 6 bases and V 5 bases, and 11 bases lay outside the gene matches. The length of the CDR3 is 15 residues. The CDR3 bases are TGTGCCAGTAGTGCCCGGACTAGACCCCCCGATACGCAGTATTTT. Protein: CASSARTRPPDTQYF.

For the CDR3, the DNA is TGCGCCAGCAGCCAAGATGTAGGGATTTATGAAAAACTGTTTTTT. Its translation is CASSQDVGIYEKLFF. The rearrangement uses TRBV4-1 and TRBJ1-4; D ambiguous. This CDR3 region has 15 residues. CDR1 MGHRA and CDR2 YSYEKL come from the germline V gene. Deletions cut 0 bases from V and 6 bases from J, with 11 bases between.

CDR3 residues: CASSLGGRGWTEAFF. In DNA form, the CDR3 reads TGTGCCAGCAGCTTGGGGGGGCGCGGTTGGACTGAAGCTTTCTTT. V gene TRBV5-6 combines with J gene TRBJ1-1; weak D call: TRBD1 (6 bases). Germline V gene lookup returns CDR1 SGHDT and CDR2 YYEEEE. Trimming removed 0 bases from V and 5 bases from J, with 14 bases in between. This CDR3 contains 15 residues.

The chain is built from TRBV11-2 and TRBJ1-4, with D unresolved. The germline V and J ends were trimmed by 2 bases and 6 bases, with 10 bases remaining between them. Per germline, CDR1 SGHAT and CDR2 FQNNGV. CDR3 length equals 14 residues. CDR3 nucleotides: TGTGCCAGCAGCTTATCTCGGGGTTATGAAAAACTGTTTTTT. Translating gives CASSLSRGYEKLFF.

V gene TRBV19 combines with J gene TRBJ1-2; D remains unclear. Trimming left V 6 bases short and J 4 bases short, with 3 bases between. Germline lookup yields CDR1 LNHDA and CDR2 SQIVND (reference sequence). CDR3 length: 10 residues. The CDR3 reads CASRSYGYTF. For the CDR3, the DNA is TGTGCCAGTAGAAGCTATGGCTACACCTTC. The variable domain in full, with the rest retrieved from reference TRBV19 and TRBJ1-2, is DGGITQSPKYLFRKEGQNVTLSCEQNLNHDAMYWYRQDPGQGLRLIYYSQIVNDFQKGDIAEGYSVSREKKESFPLTVTSAQKNPTAFYLCASRSYGYTFGSGTRLTVV.

This clone was detected once. J is TRBJ2-6 and V is TRBV19, with D perhaps TRBD1 (6 bases). V shed 5 bases and J shed 0 bases, with 17 bases lying between them. Looked up from germline, CDR1 is LNHDA and CDR2 is SQIVND (reference sequence). The length of the CDR3 is 18 residues. DNA for the CDR3: TGTGCCAGTAGTTCGATGCGGACAGCTTACTCTGGGGCCAACGTCCTGACTTTC. As protein: CASSSMRTAYSGANVLTF. Looking up the rest from reference TRBV19 and TRBJ2-6 gives the full variable domain: DGGITQSPKYLFRKEGQNVTLSCEQNLNHDAMYWYRQDPGQGLRLIYYSQIVNDFQKGDIAEGYSVSREKKESFPLTVTSAQKNPTAFYLCASSSMRTAYSGANVLTFGAGSRLTVL.

The J gene is TRBJ2-7, the V gene TRBV6-5; D assignment may be TRBD1 or TRBD2 (5 bases each). The CDR3 totals 12 residues. Germline V gene lookup returns CDR1 MNHEY and CDR2 SVGAGI. The ends were cut back, 7 bases at V and 2 bases at J, with 9 bases in the middle. The chain's CDR3 is CASNGATYEQYF. The CDR3 DNA is TGTGCCAGCAACGGGGCGACCTACGAGCAGTACTTC.

The CDR3 spells CASSSAGVIHEQFF. DNA for the CDR3: TGTGCCAGCAGTTCGGCAGGGGTCATACATGAGCAGTTCTTC. The chain has TRBV27 and TRBJ2-1; a weak D match, TRBD1 (6 bases). Germline V gene lookup returns CDR1 MNHEY and CDR2 SMNVEV (reference sequence). This CDR3 region has 14 residues. Trimming stripped 4 bases from V and 8 bases from J, with 15 bases between.

The V gene is TRBV19, the J gene TRBJ1-2; 7 nucleotides align to TRBD1. This CDR3 is built from 14 residues. Unmatched junction bases numbered 7, after V lost 6 bases and J lost 3 bases. CDR1 is LNHDA, CDR2 SQIVND, per germline (reference sequence). The CDR3 here is CASSTKQGHYGYTF. CDR3 DNA sequence: TGTGCCAGTAGCACTAAACAGGGGCACTATGGCTACACCTTC.

With regard to this clone: The sample has other DNA sequences that encode this CDR3 too. The rearrangement links TRBV27 to TRBJ1-1; 7 bases line up with TRBD1. The CDR3 is 14 residues long. V lost 5 bases to trimming and J lost 2 bases; unmatched junction nucleotides: 5. Germline CDR1 is MNHEY and CDR2 is SMNVEV (reference sequence). CDR3 coding DNA: TGTGCCAGCAGTCCCGGGACAGCTAACACTGAAGCTTTCTTT. It yields the protein CASSPGTANTEAFF.

The genes are TRBV7-9 and TRBJ1-6; a weak D match, TRBD1 (6 bases). V was shortened by 5 bases and J by 9 bases, with 23 bases between the two germline ends. Germline-derived CDR1 and CDR2 are SEHNR and FQNEAQ (reference sequence). CDR3 length: 17 residues. This CDR3 is CASSPLEGSAGASPLHF. The CDR3 bases are TGTGCCAGCAGCCCCCTGGAGGGTTCCGCAGGGGCTTCACCCCTCCACTTT.

This clone showed up just once. The CDR3 protein is CASSQVGTEAFF. The CDR3 DNA follows: TGTGCCAGCAGCCAAGTCGGCACTGAAGCTTTCTTT. The chain couples TRBV3-1 (or the pseudogene TRBV3-2) to TRBJ1-1; the D is unclear. The CDR3 length is 12 residues. CDR1 LGHDT and CDR2 YNNKEL come from the germline V gene (reference sequence). V shed 1 base and J shed 4 bases, with 4 bases lying between them.

V and J are TRBV28 and TRBJ1-3; weak D call: TRBD1 (6 bases). CDR3 length: 15 residues. V was shortened by 6 bases and J by 2 bases, with 14 bases between the two germline ends. In germline, CDR1 is MDHEN, CDR2 SYDVKM. The CDR3 DNA follows: TGTGCCAGCAGCATCAACAGGGACCCTGGAAACACCATATATTTT. Translated, it gives CASSINRDPGNTIYF.

The chain joins TRBV19 to TRBJ1-2; tentative D call: TRBD1 (6 bases). The CDR3 is 16 residues long. V shed 6 bases and J shed 4 bases, with 21 bases lying between them. Germline V lookup: CDR1 LNHDA, CDR2 SQIVND (reference sequence). The CDR3 nucleotides are TGTGCCAGTAGCCCTGAGGGGGAGTGGTTTCTCTATGGCTACACCTTC. The encoded protein is CASSPEGEWFLYGYTF.